These 31 T cell receptor beta chains were sequenced from one sample in a study of T cell responses to AZD1222 COVID-19 vaccine. The protocol was immunoSEQ multiplex PCR, while the TCRdb copy is restricted to in-frame clones and leaves out a portion. The table lists some 150,000 clones, roughly four fifths of them singletons. The sequenced sample was peripheral blood, obtained on day 0 of MenACWY control vaccination. These receptors all stem from an adult in good health.

The CDR3 spells CAGRGQPNSPLHF. CDR3 coding DNA: TGTGCCGGTCGCGGACAGCCCAATTCACCCCTCCACTTT. The V call is TRBV6-5, the J call TRBJ1-6, with D possibly matching TRBD1 (6 bases). This CDR3 has 13 amino acids. Deletions cut 11 bases from V and 7 bases from J, with 15 bases between. Germline V gene sequence: CDR1 MNHEY, CDR2 SVGAGI.

CDR3 sequence reads: CASSSSMGRSYEQYV. The DNA of the CDR3 is TGTGCCAGCAGTTCCTCCATGGGACGCTCCTACGAGCAGTACGTC. J is TRBJ2-7 and V is TRBV28; possibly TRBD1 or TRBD2 for D (5 bases each). The V and J ends lost 4 bases and 0 bases respectively, with 13 bases between them. Germline CDR1 is MDHEN and CDR2 is SYDVKM. The CDR3 loop spans 15 amino acids.

The rearrangement joins TRBV29-1 to TRBJ2-5; D is undetermined. This CDR3 contains 12 residues. The ends were cut back, 6 bases at V and 5 bases at J, with 13 bases in the middle. Per germline, CDR1 SQVTM and CDR2 ANQGSEA. The CDR3 is CSVQALGETQYF. DNA for the CDR3: TGCAGCGTCCAGGCTCTCGGGGAGACCCAGTACTTC.

This clone was picked up one time. For the CDR3, the DNA is TGTGCCAGCAGCCAGTCGTATCAGCCCCAGCATTTT. It is translated as CASSQSYQPQHF. The chain has TRBV3-1 (or the pseudogene TRBV3-2) and TRBJ1-5, with D uncertain. Trimming removed 3 bases from V and 5 bases from J, with 5 bases in between. Germline values: CDR1 LGHDT, CDR2 YNNKEL (reference sequence). CDR3 size: 12 residues.

The chain carries TRBV6-5 and TRBJ2-1; TRBD2 matches at 11 bases. Germline V CDR1 and CDR2: MNHEY, SVGAGI. J was trimmed by 5 bases and V by 6 bases; bases with no gene match: 0. The CDR3 covers 13 residues. Here the CDR3 reads CASRGLADNEQFF. The CDR3 coding sequence is TGTGCCAGCAGGGGACTAGCGGACAATGAGCAGTTCTTC.

This sequence joins TRBV6-5 and TRBJ1-1; TRBD1 is a possible D gene (5 bases). This CDR3 region has 15 residues. Trimming took off 7 bases at V and 1 base at J, with 16 bases between the two ends. From germline, CDR1 is MNHEY and CDR2 SVGAGI. The CDR3 DNA reads as TGTGCCAGCACCTACGGGGGAATCGGGAACACTGAAGCTTTCTTT. This translates into CASTYGGIGNTEAFF.

The gene calls are TRBV4-1 and TRBJ2-5, with 8 bases lining up with TRBD1. Germline CDR1 reads MGHRA; CDR2 reads YSYEKL. Unmatched junction bases numbered 5, after V lost 2 bases and J lost 0 bases. CDR3 length: 16 residues. As DNA, the CDR3 is TGCGCCAGCAGCCAACCGCGGACAGGGAACCAAGAGACCCAGTACTTC. Amino acid sequence: CASSQPRTGNQETQYF.

A few counts support this clone. The chain is built from TRBV14 and TRBJ1-1; D is perhaps TRBD1 (6 bases). This CDR3 is 15 amino acids long. Germline lookup yields CDR1 SGHDN and CDR2 FVKESK. V dropped 0 bases and J dropped 2 bases, with 10 bases sitting between them. Here the CDR3 DNA reads TGTGCCAGCAGCCAAGAGGGGGCTCTTAACACTGAAGCTTTCTTT. It specifies CASSQEGALNTEAFF.

The V and J genes are TRBV12-5 and TRBJ2-2; no definite D call. Between the trimmed V and J ends, which lost 4 bases and 8 bases, there was a span of 8 bases. The V gene's germline CDR1 is LGHNT and CDR2 FRNRAP. CDR3 length: 12 residues. The DNA of the CDR3 is TGTGCTAGTGGTTCTGCTTTTGGGGAGCTGTTTTTT. Encoded protein: CASGSAFGELFF. Full variable domain (rest looked up from reference TRBV12-5 and TRBJ2-2): DARVTQTPRHKVTEMGQEVTMRCQPILGHNTVFWYRQTMMQGLELLAYFRNRAPLDDSGMPKDRFSAEMPDATLATLKIQPSEPRDSAVYFCASGSAFGELFFGEGSRLTVL.

V usage is TRBV21-1 and J usage is TRBJ1-1. TRBV21-1 is a pseudogene. The CDR3 loop spans 16 amino acids. The CDR3 sequence: CASSKPAANLLPEAFF. The CDR3 nucleotides are TGTGCCAGCAGCAAACCCGCGGCAAACCTTTTACCTGAAGCTTTCTTT.

The chain carries TRBV5-5 and TRBJ1-6; D uncertain. This CDR3 has 17 residues. Trimming took 0 bases from V and 0 from J, leaving 10 bases between them. Germline CDR1 and CDR2: SGHKS and YYEKEE (reference sequence). CDR3 nucleotide sequence: TGTGCCAGCAGCTTGGCGGCCGGGAGCTCCTATAATTCACCCCTCCACTTT. Protein product: CASSLAAGSSYNSPLHF.

The chain couples TRBV3-1 (or the pseudogene TRBV3-2) to TRBJ2-1; D is undetermined. Trimming shortened V by 1 base and J by 4 bases, and 8 bases separated the two germline ends. This CDR3 has 14 amino acids. Looked up from germline, CDR1 is LGHDT and CDR2 is YNNKEL (reference sequence). In nucleotides, the CDR3 is TGTGCCAGCAGCCAAGCAGCGCGATACAATGAGCAGTTCTTC. The encoded protein is CASSQAARYNEQFF.

J is TRBJ1-5 and V is TRBV2, with D possibly TRBD1 on 6 matching bases. The CDR3 sequence is 15 residues long. CDR1 and CDR2 from the germline V gene are SNHLY and FYNNEI. V was pared by 8 bases and J by 4 bases, with 18 bases between. CDR3 protein: CASGPGQRTNQPQHF. For the CDR3, the DNA is TGTGCCAGCGGGCCGGGACAACGTACAAATCAGCCCCAGCATTTT.

DNA for the CDR3: TGTGCCAGCAGCCAAAGACAGGGCAATCAGCCCCAGCATTTT. Its protein product is CASSQRQGNQPQHF. V usage is TRBV6-5 and J usage is TRBJ1-5; weak D call: TRBD1 (6 bases). From germline, CDR1 is MNHEY and CDR2 SVGAGI. The CDR3 consists of 14 residues. The V and J ends lost 6 bases and 2 bases respectively, with 11 bases between them.

The V gene is TRBV6-2 or TRBV6-3, the J gene TRBJ1-2; TRBD1 might be the D (6 bases). Germline CDR1 reads MNHEY; CDR2 reads SVGEGT. This CDR3 has 13 amino acids. Trimming took off 3 bases at V and 4 bases at J, with 9 bases between the two ends. CDR3 nucleotide sequence: TGTGCCAGCAGTTATCGGGGGCTCTATGGCTACACCTTC. Its protein product is CASSYRGLYGYTF.

The rearrangement links TRBV21-1 to TRBJ2-2; the tabulated D call, TRBD2, remains unverified against the DNA. TRBV21-1 is a recognized pseudogene. The CDR3 length is 14 residues. The CDR3 loop is CASSKRRSTGELFF. The DNA of the CDR3 is TGTGCCAGCAGCAAAAGGAGGAGCACCGGGGAGCTGTTTTTT.

This clone has only one observation. The V and J genes are TRBV28 and TRBJ2-1, with D perhaps matching TRBD1 (6 bases). The germline V gene encodes CDR1 MDHEN and CDR2 SYDVKM. Trimming removed 7 bases at V and 6 bases at J, with 10 bases between. CDR3 length: 12 residues. CDR3 coding DNA: TGTGCCAGCAACCAACAGGGCAATGAGCAGTTCTTC. Its translation is CASNQQGNEQFF.

The CDR3 protein is CASSRMNTEAFF. CDR3 nucleotide sequence: TGTGCCAGTAGTAGGATGAACACTGAAGCTTTCTTT. The rearrangement joins TRBV19 to TRBJ1-1; D is uncertain. The germline V and J ends were trimmed by 4 bases and 0 bases, with 3 bases remaining between them. Germline V gives CDR1 LNHDA, CDR2 SQIVND (reference sequence). The CDR3 extends over 12 amino acids.

The chain joins TRBV11-2 to TRBJ1-4; no firm D call. The CDR3 is 15 residues long. Per germline, CDR1 SGHAT and CDR2 FQNNGV. V was shortened by 5 bases and J by 0 bases, with 10 bases between the two germline ends. The CDR3 reads CASSPRVATNEKLFF. The CDR3 DNA sequence: TGTGCCAGCAGCCCTAGGGTGGCAACTAATGAAAAACTGTTTTTT.

The V and J genes are TRBV7-8 and TRBJ1-5; a possible D gene is TRBD1 (6 bases). Trimming took off 5 bases at V and 6 bases at J, with 11 bases between the two ends. This CDR3 is 13 amino acids long. CDR1 SGHVS and CDR2 FQNEAQ come from the germline V gene. The CDR3 protein is CASSLTGIQPQHF. The CDR3 DNA reads TGTGCCAGCAGCCTTACAGGGATTCAGCCCCAGCATTTT.

This chain connects TRBV9 to TRBJ2-1, with no clear D. The V end was cut by 0 bases, the J end by 2 bases, with 9 bases between. Germline V lookup: CDR1 SGDLS, CDR2 YYNGEE. CDR3 length: 15 residues. The CDR3 loop reads CASSVGTVAYNEQFF. CDR3 bases: TGTGCCAGCAGCGTAGGGACGGTGGCCTACAATGAGCAGTTCTTC.

CDR3 DNA sequence: TGCGCCAGCAGCTCGGGGGACACCCTGAACACTGAAGCTTTCTTT. Protein: CASSSGDTLNTEAFF. The rearrangement joins TRBV5-1 to TRBJ1-1; weak D call: TRBD1 (6 bases). The V end lost 3 bases, the J end lost 0 bases, and 12 bases lay between the germline ends. This CDR3 has 15 residues. CDR1 and CDR2 from the germline V gene are SGHRS and YFSETQ.

V and J are TRBV7-2 and TRBJ1-2; tentatively, D is TRBD1 (5 bases). CDR3 length: 12 residues. CDR1 is SGHTA, CDR2 FQGNSA, per germline. V was trimmed by 6 bases and J by 5 bases, leaving 10 bases between them. The CDR3 is CASSQRGYGYTF. The CDR3 nucleotides read TGTGCCAGCAGTCAAAGGGGATATGGCTACACCTTC.

The chain is built from TRBV13 and TRBJ2-2; 8 bases map to TRBD1. Germline V gene sequence: CDR1 PRHDT, CDR2 FYEKMQ (reference sequence). This CDR3 comprises 15 residues. V was clipped by 4 bases and J by 5 bases; unmatched bases: 6. This CDR3 reads CASSWAGGRTGELFF. The CDR3 DNA reads as TGTGCCAGCAGCTGGGCAGGGGGCAGAACCGGGGAGCTGTTTTTT.

The chain couples TRBV6-6 to TRBJ1-2; D ambiguous. The germline V gene has CDR1 MNHNY and CDR2 SVGAGI (reference sequence). The CDR3 is made up of 16 amino acids. V shed 3 bases and J shed 7 bases, with 21 bases lying between them. CDR3 amino acids: CASSYSRVSPKGGYTF. The DNA of the CDR3 is TGTGCCAGCAGTTATAGTAGGGTCAGCCCCAAGGGTGGCTACACCTTC.

This clone was detected only once. The genes are TRBV2 and TRBJ2-7; D is possibly TRBD2 (6 bases). With 8 bases removed from V and 5 bases from J, the gap between germline ends came to 19 bases. The germline gives CDR1 SNHLY, CDR2 FYNNEI. This CDR3 is built from 14 residues. The CDR3 coding sequence is TGTGCCAGCCACGGCGTGGGAGGCCTCCACGAGCAGTACTTC. This translates into CASHGVGGLHEQYF.

This rearrangement joins TRBV5-4 to TRBJ2-5; weak D call: TRBD2 (5 bases). Trimming removed 1 base from V and 4 bases from J, with 14 bases in between. CDR1 is SGHNT, CDR2 YYREEE, per germline (reference sequence). This CDR3 has 15 amino acids. CDR3 in amino acids: CASSLPGTSSETQYF. The CDR3 DNA follows: TGTGCCAGCAGCTTGCCGGGAACCTCCTCAGAGACCCAGTACTTC.

This chain joins TRBV3-1 (or the pseudogene TRBV3-2) and TRBJ1-2, with D possibly matching TRBD1 (6 bases). Germline-derived CDR1 and CDR2 are LGHDT and YNNKEL (reference sequence). The ends were cut back, 4 bases at V and 8 bases at J, with 29 bases in the middle. This CDR3 contains 18 residues. This CDR3 reads CASSLRVLDSRLVEGYTF. The CDR3 coding sequence is TGTGCCAGCAGCCTCAGGGTGTTGGACAGTCGGTTGGTAGAGGGCTACACCTTC.

Concerning this clone itself: One end of the junction fails to match germline, which may point to a read error. This rearrangement joins TRBV6-6 to TRBJ1-1; TRBD1 matches at 10 bases. Germline V gene lookup returns CDR1 MNHNY and CDR2 SVGAGI (reference sequence). This CDR3 is built from 12 residues. This chain's CDR3 is CASTGTGVESFF. Written as DNA, the CDR3 is TGTGCCAGCACCGGGACAGGGGTTGAATCTTTCTTT.

The chain uses TRBV5-1 and TRBJ2-3; weak D call: TRBD2 (6 bases). The V end was cut by 4 bases, the J end by 4 bases, with 10 bases between. CDR3 length: 13 amino acids. Germline V gene lookup returns CDR1 SGHRS and CDR2 YFSETQ. The CDR3 region has the DNA TGCGCCAGCAGCCGGTCTAGCGCAGATACGCAGTATTTT. Protein: CASSRSSADTQYF. Together with reference TRBV5-1 and TRBJ2-3, the CDR3 gives the full variable domain: KAGVTQTPRYLIKTRGQQVTLSCSPISGHRSVSWYQQTPGQGLQFLFEYFSETQRNKGNFPGRFSGRQFSNSRSEMNVSTLELGDSALYLCASSRSSADTQYFGPGTRLTVL.

The rearrangement uses TRBV3-1 (or the pseudogene TRBV3-2) and TRBJ2-5, with 11 bases aligning to TRBD1. J was trimmed by 5 bases and V by 0 bases; bases with no gene match: 8. The CDR3 runs to 17 residues. Germline CDR1 is LGHDT and CDR2 is YNNKEL (reference sequence). CDR3 in DNA: TGTGCCAGCAGCCAAGAGGGCGGACAGGGGGCGCGTGAGACCCAGTACTTC. This gives the protein CASSQEGGQGARETQYF.